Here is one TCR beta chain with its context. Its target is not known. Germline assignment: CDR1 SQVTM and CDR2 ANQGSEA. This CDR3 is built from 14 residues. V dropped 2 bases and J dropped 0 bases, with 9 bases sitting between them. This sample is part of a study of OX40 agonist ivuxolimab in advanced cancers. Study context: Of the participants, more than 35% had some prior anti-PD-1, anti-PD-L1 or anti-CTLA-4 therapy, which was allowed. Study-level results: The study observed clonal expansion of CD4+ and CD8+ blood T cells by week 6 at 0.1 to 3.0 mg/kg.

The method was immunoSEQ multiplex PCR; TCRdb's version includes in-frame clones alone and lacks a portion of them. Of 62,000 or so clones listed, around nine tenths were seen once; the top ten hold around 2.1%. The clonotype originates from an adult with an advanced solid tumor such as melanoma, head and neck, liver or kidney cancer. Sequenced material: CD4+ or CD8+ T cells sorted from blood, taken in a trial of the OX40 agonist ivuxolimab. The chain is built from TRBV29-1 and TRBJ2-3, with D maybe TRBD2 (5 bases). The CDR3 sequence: CSVEQWTSTDTQYF. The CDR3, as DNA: TGCAGCGTTGAACAGTGGACTAGCACAGATACGCAGTATTTT.